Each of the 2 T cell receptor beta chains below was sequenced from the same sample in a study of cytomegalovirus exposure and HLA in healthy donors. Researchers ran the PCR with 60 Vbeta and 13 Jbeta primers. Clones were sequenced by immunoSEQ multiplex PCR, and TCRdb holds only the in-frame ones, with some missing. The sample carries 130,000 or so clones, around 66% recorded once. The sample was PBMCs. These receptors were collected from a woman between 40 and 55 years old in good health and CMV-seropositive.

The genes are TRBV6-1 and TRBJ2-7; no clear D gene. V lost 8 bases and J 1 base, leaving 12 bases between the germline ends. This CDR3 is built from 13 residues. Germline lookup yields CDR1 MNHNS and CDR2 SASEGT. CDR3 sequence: CASSDTRSYEQYF. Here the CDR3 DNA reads TGTGCCAGCTCTGACACAAGGTCCTACGAGCAGTACTTC.

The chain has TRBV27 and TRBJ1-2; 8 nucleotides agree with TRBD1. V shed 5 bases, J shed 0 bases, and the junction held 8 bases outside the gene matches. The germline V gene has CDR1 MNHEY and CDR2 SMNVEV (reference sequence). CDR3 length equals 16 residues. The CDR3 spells CASSLGTGPPNYGYTF. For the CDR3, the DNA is TGTGCCAGCAGTCTTGGGACAGGACCTCCTAACTATGGCTACACCTTC.